This TCR beta chain came from a study of shared clonotypes between healthy human individuals. General study points: The study found lower generation probabilities in non-shared clonotypes than in those shared by all four donors.

This CDR3 has 17 amino acids. Assay: immunoSEQ multiplex PCR; the TCRdb copy retains only in-frame clones and omits some. The table lists roughly 2.5 million clones, 85% to 95% of them singletons, with 0.14% in the top ten. Comment on this clone: Its antigen is currently unknown.

This chain links TRBV21-1 with TRBJ2-3; the table gives TRBD2 as D, unverified against the DNA. TRBV21-1 is flagged as a pseudogene. The clonotype comes from a young man in good health. The sequencing input was naive CD4+ T cells sorted from blood. Documented subset: CD45RA+ positively selected. In nucleotides, the CDR3 is TGTGCCAGCAGGATCCAAGGACTAGCGGGATGCACAGATACGCAGTATTTT. Its translation: CASRIQGLAGCTDTQYF.